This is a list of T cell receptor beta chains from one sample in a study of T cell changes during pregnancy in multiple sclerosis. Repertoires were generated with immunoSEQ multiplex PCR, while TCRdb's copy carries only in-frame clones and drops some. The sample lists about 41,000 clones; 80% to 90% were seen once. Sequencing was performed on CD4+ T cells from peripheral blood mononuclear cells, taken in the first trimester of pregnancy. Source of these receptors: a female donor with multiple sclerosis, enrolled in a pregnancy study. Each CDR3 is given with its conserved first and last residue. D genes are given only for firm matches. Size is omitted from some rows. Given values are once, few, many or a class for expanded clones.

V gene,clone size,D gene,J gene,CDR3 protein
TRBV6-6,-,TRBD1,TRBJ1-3,CASRLEQGASGNTIYF
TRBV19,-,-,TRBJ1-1,CASSITENTEAFF
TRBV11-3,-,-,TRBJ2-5,CASSLELSAQYF
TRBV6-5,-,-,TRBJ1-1,CASRPRQGWTEAFF
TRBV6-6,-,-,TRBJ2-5,CASTGRETQYF
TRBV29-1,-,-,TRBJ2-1,CSVVRGNNEQFF
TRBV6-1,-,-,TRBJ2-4,CASSGLTGFNIQYF
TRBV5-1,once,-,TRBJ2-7,CASSLGDWPYEQYF
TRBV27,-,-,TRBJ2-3,CASSNTPGAETQYF
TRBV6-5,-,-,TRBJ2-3,CASNPTYADTQYF
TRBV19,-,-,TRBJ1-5,CASSIKVGSPGMQPQHF
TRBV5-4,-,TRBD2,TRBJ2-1,CASSLVAGGNEQFF
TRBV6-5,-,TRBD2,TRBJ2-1,CASSKTGTSGNEQFF
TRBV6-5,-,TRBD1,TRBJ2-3,CASSSTGGADTQYF
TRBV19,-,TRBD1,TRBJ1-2,CASSLTGGAYYGYTF
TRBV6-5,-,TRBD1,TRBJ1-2,CASRLLGTAYGYTF
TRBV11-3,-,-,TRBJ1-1,CASSLGGNTEAFF